These 10 T cell receptor beta chains were sequenced from one sample in a study of shared clonotypes between healthy human individuals. Some clones are missing from TCRdb's copy, which holds only in-frame ones; the method was immunoSEQ multiplex PCR. The sample records some 2,500,000 clones, approximately 94% being singletons. Specimen: naive CD4+ T cells from PBMCs. This sample's subset: CD45RA+ positively selected. The receptor source for this set is a man between 18 and 29 years old in good health. Some clones in this sample may be carry-over from other donors' samples.

The chain recombines TRBV27 with TRBJ1-2, with D possibly TRBD1 on 6 matching bases. The CDR3 sequence is 14 residues long. The germline V and J ends were trimmed by 2 bases and 4 bases, with 11 bases remaining between them. The germline gives CDR1 MNHEY, CDR2 SMNVEV (reference sequence). CDR3 bases: TGTGCCAGCAGTTTAACAGGGTTGGGCTATGGCTACACCTTC. Translating gives CASSLTGLGYGYTF.

This sequence joins TRBV15 and TRBJ2-7; a weak D match, TRBD2 (5 bases). The CDR3 has 13 residues. Germline V gene sequence: CDR1 LNHNV, CDR2 YYDKDF (reference sequence). With 3 bases removed from V and 6 bases from J, the gap between germline ends came to 12 bases. DNA of the CDR3: TGTGCCACCAGCAGTAACCGCGGAGGCGAGCAGTACTTC. Its translation: CATSSNRGGEQYF.

The count of this clone is one. This chain links TRBV29-1 with TRBJ2-5; D possibly corresponds to TRBD2 (6 bases). CDR3 size: 12 residues. CDR1 is SQVTM, CDR2 ANQGSEA, per germline. V lost 5 bases and J lost 5, with 12 bases in between. The CDR3, as DNA: TGCAGCGTTATGGGTGGGGGGGAGACCCAGTACTTC. Its translation is CSVMGGGETQYF.

V gene TRBV18 combines with J gene TRBJ2-7, with 9 bases that match TRBD2. J lost 1 base, V lost 3 bases, and 7 bases had no gene match. From germline, CDR1 is KGHSH and CDR2 LQKENI. The CDR3 length is 16 residues. The CDR3 sequence: CASSPAGGVHSYEQYF. CDR3 sequence (DNA): TGTGCCAGCTCACCGGCGGGAGGGGTACATTCCTACGAGCAGTACTTC.

The chain uses TRBV6-6 and TRBJ2-7, with 8 bases identical to TRBD1. With V trimmed by 6 bases and J by 2 bases, 9 bases remained unmatched. This CDR3 is built from 15 residues. CDR1 is MNHNY, CDR2 SVGAGI, per germline (reference sequence). The CDR3 DNA follows: TGTGCCAGCAGCGAAGGACAGGGCTTACCCTACGAGCAGTACTTC. It is translated as CASSEGQGLPYEQYF.

This chain connects TRBV9 to TRBJ1-3; the D is unclear. Germline lookup yields CDR1 SGDLS and CDR2 YYNGEE. This CDR3 is built from 17 residues. Trimming took off 0 bases at V and 4 bases at J, with 17 bases between the two ends. As DNA, the CDR3 is TGTGCCAGCAGCGTAGGGCAGAGATCCCTGCTCGGAAACACCATATATTTT. Protein sequence: CASSVGQRSLLGNTIYF.

The rearrangement links TRBV7-9 to TRBJ2-7, with 8 positions matching TRBD1. Per the germline V gene, CDR1 is SEHNR and CDR2 is FQNEAQ (reference sequence). After removal of 3 bases from V and 2 bases from J, the junction contained 15 bases not matched to a gene. This CDR3 region has 18 residues. The CDR3, as DNA: TGTGCCAGCAGCTTTTTCAGGGGGCCGAGGGCGGTGGCCTACGAGCAGTACTTC. Encoded protein: CASSFFRGPRAVAYEQYF. Full variable domain (remainder filled in from reference TRBV7-9 and TRBJ2-7): DTGVSQNPRHKITKRGQNVTFRCDPISEHNRLYWYRQTLGQGPEFLTYFQNEAQLEKSRLLSDRFSAERPKGSFSTLEIQRTEQGDSAMYLCASSFFRGPRAVAYEQYFGPGTRLTVT.

The chain recombines TRBV21-1 with TRBJ1-4. TRBV21-1 is assigned pseudogene status. There are 16 residues in the CDR3. This CDR3 is CASYPGSPTANEKLFF. CDR3 in DNA: TGTGCCAGCTATCCCGGATCCCCAACCGCTAATGAAAAACTGTTTTTT.

V usage is TRBV28 and J usage is TRBJ2-3, with 11 bases matching TRBD1. Looked up from germline, CDR1 is MDHEN and CDR2 is SYDVKM. Trimming removed 3 bases from V and 3 bases from J; junction bases left unmatched: 11. The CDR3 sequence is 18 residues long. The CDR3 region is CASSFSGTGGFGTDTQYF. The CDR3 nucleotides read TGTGCCAGCAGTTTCTCCGGGACAGGGGGTTTTGGGACAGATACGCAGTATTTT.

The chain links TRBV7-9 to TRBJ1-1, with D uncertain. Per the germline V gene, CDR1 is SEHNR and CDR2 is FQNEAQ (reference sequence). This CDR3 has 15 residues. Trimming left V 5 bases short and J 3 bases short, with 16 bases between. The CDR3 nucleotides are TGTGCCAGCAGCCAAACCTCAAGAAGGGACACTGAAGCTTTCTTT. This sequence encodes CASSQTSRRDTEAFF.